Sequencing of this T cell receptor (beta chain) was carried out in a study of T cells in Graves' hyperthyroidism and ophthalmopathy. Study findings and constraints: Onset of ophthalmopathy came a median roughly 6.4 months after the model predicted it.

Hyperthyroidism was newly diagnosed in patients aged 18 to 65 (duration under 2 months). The CDR3 loop spans 14 amino acids. V dropped 5 bases and J dropped 0 bases, with 8 bases sitting between them. Amplified TCR beta CDR3 regions came from RNA transcripts. The TCR CDR3 first-round RT-PCR relied on the HTBI primer set. TCRdb itself ran the multiplex PCR reads through MiXCR, one entry per CDR3 protein. There are 450,000 to 650,000 distinct CDR3 sequences in the sample; about 20% occur only once, and about 25% lies in the top ten. This clonotype has a count of ten or more. What it binds is not known. The sample comprised blood. The chain has TRBV12-3 or TRBV12-4 and TRBJ1-3; D uncertain. The TCR comes from a man between 18 and 35 years old with Graves' hyperthyroidism. The CDR3 DNA reads TGTGCCAGCAGTCGACTGCTCTCTGGAAACACCATATATTTT. Translated, it gives CASSRLLSGNTIYF.